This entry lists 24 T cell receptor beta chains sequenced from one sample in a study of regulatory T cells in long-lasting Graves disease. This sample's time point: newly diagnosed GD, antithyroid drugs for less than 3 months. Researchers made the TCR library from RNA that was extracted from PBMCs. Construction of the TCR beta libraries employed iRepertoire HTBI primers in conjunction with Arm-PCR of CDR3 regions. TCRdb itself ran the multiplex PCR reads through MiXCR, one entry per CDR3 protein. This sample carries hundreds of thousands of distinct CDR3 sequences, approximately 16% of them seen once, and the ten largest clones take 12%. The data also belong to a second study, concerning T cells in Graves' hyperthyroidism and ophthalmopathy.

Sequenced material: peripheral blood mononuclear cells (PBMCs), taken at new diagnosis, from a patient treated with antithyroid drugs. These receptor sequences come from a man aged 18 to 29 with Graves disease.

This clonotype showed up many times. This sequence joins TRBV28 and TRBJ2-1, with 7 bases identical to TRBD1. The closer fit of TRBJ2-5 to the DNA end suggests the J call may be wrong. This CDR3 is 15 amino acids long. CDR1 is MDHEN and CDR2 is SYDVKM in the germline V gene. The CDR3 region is CASSSAGTEGETQYF. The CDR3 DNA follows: TGTGCCAGCAGTTCCGCCGGGACAGAAGGTGAGACCCAGTACTTC.

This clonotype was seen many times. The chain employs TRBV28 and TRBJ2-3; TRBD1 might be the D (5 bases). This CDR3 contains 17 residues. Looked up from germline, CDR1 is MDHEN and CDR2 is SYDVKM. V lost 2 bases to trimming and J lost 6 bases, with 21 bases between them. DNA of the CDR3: TGTGCCAGCAGTTTACCCCCAGGGTCACAGGCTTTTGATACGCAGTATTTT. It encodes CASSLPPGSQAFDTQYF.

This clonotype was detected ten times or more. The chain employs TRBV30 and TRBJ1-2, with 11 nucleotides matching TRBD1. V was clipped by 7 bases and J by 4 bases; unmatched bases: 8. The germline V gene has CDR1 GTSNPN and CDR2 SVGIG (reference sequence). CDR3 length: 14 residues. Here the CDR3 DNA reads TGTGCCTTAAGGGACAGGGGGAGCCCCTATGGCTACACCTTC. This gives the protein CALRDRGSPYGYTF.

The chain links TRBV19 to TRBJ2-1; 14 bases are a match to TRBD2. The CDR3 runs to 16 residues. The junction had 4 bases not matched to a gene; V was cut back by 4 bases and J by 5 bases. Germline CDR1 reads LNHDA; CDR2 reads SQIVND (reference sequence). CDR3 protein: CASSTGLAGVDNEQFF. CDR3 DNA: TGTGCCAGTAGTACGGGACTAGCGGGAGTTGACAATGAGCAGTTCTTC.

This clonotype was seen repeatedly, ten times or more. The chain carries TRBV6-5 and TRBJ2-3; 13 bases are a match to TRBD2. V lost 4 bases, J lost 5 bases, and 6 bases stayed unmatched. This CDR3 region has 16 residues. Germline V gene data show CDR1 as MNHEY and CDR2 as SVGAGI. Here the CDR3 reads CASSSRTSGRGDTQYF. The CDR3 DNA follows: TGTGCCAGCAGTTCACGGACTAGCGGGAGAGGAGATACGCAGTATTTT.

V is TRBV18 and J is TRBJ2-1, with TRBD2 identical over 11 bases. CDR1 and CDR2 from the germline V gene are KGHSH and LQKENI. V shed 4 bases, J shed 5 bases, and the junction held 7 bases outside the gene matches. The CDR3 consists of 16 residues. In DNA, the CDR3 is TGTGCCAGCTCACGGGGACTAGCGGAGGGGGACAATGAGCAGTTCTTC. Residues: CASSRGLAEGDNEQFF.

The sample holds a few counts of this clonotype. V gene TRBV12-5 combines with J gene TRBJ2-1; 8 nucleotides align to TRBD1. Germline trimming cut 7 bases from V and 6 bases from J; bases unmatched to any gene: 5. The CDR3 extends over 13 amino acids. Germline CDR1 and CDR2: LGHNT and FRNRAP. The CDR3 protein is CASEGQGLNEQFF. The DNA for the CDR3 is TGTGCTAGTGAAGGACAGGGTCTCAATGAGCAGTTCTTC.

The CDR3 loop is CASSIDYNEQFF. The CDR3 DNA follows: TGTGCCAGCAGTATCGACTACAATGAGCAGTTCTTC. V and J are TRBV12-3 or TRBV12-4 and TRBJ2-1; no definite D call. This CDR3 is built from 12 residues. Trimming removed 5 bases at V and 3 bases at J, with 5 bases between.

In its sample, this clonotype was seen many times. CDR3 nucleotide sequence: TGTGCCAGCAGCCGCCATGACTACTACAATGAGCAGTTCTTC. Protein sequence: CASSRHDYYNEQFF. The chain carries TRBV28 and TRBJ2-1; possible D gene TRBD2, 5 bases. The germline CDR1 and CDR2 sequences are MDHEN and SYDVKM. This CDR3 is built from 14 residues. The V end was cut by 6 bases, the J end by 3 bases, with 12 bases between.

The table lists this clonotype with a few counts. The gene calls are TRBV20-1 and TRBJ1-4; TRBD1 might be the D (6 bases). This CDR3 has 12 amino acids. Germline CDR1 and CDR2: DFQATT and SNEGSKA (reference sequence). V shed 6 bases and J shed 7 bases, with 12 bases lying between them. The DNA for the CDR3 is TGCAGTGCCGCGATAGGGGGTGAAAAACTGTTTTTT. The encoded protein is CSAAIGGEKLFF.

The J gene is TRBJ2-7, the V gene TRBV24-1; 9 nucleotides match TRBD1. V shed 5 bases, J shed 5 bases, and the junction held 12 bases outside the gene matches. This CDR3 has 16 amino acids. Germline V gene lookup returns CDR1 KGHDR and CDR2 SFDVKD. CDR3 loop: CATSVAPGQGPHEQYF. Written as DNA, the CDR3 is TGTGCCACCAGTGTGGCTCCGGGACAGGGACCCCACGAGCAGTACTTC.

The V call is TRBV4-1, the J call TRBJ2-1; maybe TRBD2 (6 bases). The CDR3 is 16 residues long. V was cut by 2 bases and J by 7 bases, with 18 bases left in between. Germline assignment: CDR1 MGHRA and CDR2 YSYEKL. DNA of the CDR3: TGCGCCAGCAGCCAACCCGGGACTGGGTTCCGTAATGAGCAGTTCTTC. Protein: CASSQPGTGFRNEQFF.

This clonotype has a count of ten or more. The CDR3 spells CASSQRGSSYEQYF. The DNA for the CDR3 is TGTGCCAGCAGCCAGCGGGGTAGCTCCTACGAGCAGTACTTC. The V and J genes are TRBV3-1 and TRBJ2-7; weak D call: TRBD2 (6 bases). This CDR3 is built from 14 residues. Trimming took off 3 bases at V and 0 bases at J, with 9 bases between the two ends. Germline V gene data show CDR1 as LGHDT and CDR2 as YNNKEL (reference sequence).

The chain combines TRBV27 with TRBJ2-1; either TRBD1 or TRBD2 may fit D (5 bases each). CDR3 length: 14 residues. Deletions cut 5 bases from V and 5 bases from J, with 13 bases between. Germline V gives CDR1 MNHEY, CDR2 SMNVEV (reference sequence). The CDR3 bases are TGTGCCAGCAGTAAAGAGGGGTACAACAATGAGCAGTTCTTC. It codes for CASSKEGYNNEQFF.

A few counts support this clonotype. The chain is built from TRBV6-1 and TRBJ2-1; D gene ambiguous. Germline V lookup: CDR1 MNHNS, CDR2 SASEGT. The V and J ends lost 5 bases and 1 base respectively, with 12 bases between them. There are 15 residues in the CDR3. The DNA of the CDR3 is TGTGCCAGCAGTCGAGAGTCGACGTCCTACAATGAGCAGTTCTTC. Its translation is CASSRESTSYNEQFF.

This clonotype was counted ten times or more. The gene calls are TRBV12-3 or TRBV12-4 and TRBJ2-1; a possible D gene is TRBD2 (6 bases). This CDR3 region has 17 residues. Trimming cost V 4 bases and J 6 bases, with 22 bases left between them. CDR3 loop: CASSSWPRGTSANEQFF. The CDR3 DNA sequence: TGTGCCAGCAGTTCTTGGCCCCGGGGGACTTCAGCCAATGAGCAGTTCTTC.

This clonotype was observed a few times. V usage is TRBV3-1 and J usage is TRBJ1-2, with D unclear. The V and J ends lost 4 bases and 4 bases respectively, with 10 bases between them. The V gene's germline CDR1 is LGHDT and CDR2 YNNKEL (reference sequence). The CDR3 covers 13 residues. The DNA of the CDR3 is TGTGCCAGCAGCCCCTCAGTTGTCTATGGCTACACCTTC. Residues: CASSPSVVYGYTF.

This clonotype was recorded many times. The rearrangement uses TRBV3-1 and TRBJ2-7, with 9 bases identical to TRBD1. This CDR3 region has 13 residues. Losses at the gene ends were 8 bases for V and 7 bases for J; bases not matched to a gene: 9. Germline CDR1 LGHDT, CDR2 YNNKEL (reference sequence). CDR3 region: CASHGTGSSEQYF. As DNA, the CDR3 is TGTGCCAGCCACGGGACAGGGTCGTCGGAGCAGTACTTC.

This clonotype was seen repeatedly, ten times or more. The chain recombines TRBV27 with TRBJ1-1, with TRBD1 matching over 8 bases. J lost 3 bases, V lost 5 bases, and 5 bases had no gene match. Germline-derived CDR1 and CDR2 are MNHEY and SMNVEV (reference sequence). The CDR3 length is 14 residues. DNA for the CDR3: TGTGCCAGCAGTCCGCGGACAGGGCACACTGAAGCTTTCTTT. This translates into CASSPRTGHTEAFF.

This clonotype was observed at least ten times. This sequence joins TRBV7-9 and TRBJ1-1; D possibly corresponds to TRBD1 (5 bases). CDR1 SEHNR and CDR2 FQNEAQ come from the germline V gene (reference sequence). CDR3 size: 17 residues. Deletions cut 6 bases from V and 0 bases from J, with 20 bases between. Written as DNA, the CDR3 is TGTGCCAGCAGACCAGCACTAGTCTCAGGGATGAACACTGAAGCTTTCTTT. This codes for CASRPALVSGMNTEAFF.

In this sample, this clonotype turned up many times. This CDR3 reads CASSYGTGELFF. The CDR3 DNA reads as TGTGCCAGCAGTTACGGGACTGGGGAGCTGTTTTTT. This rearrangement joins TRBV12-3 or TRBV12-4 to TRBJ2-2, with D perhaps matching TRBD2 (6 bases). The CDR3 has 12 residues. V was clipped by 4 bases and J by 8 bases, with 8 bases between them.

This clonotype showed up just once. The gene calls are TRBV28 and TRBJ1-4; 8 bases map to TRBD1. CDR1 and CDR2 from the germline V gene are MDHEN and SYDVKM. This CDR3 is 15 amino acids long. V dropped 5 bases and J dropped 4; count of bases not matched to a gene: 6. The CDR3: CASSKGQGGNEKLFF. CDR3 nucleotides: TGTGCCAGCAGTAAAGGACAGGGAGGTAATGAAAAACTGTTTTTT.

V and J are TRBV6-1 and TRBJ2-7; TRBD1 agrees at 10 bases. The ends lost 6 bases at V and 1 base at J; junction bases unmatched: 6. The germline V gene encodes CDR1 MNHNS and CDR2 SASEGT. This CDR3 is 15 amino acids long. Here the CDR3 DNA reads TGTGCCAGCAGGGCTCCGGGACAGGGGTCCTACGAGCAGTACTTC. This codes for CASRAPGQGSYEQYF.

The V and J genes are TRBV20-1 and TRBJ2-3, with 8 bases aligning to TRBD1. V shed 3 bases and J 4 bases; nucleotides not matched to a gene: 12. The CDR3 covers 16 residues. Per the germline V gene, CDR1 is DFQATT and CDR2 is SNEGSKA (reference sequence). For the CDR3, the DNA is TGCAGTGCTAGGAGGTTGGCAGGGGGCTCAGCAGATACGCAGTATTTT. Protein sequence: CSARRLAGGSADTQYF.